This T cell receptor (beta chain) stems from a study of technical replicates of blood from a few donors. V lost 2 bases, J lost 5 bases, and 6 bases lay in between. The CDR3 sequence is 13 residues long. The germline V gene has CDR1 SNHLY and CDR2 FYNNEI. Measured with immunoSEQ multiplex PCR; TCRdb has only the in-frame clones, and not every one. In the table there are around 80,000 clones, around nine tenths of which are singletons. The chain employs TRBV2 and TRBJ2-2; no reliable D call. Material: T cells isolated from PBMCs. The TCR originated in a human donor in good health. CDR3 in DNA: TGTGCCAGCAGTGAAATCGGTACCGGGGAGCTGTTTTTT. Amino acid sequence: CASSEIGTGELFF.